Listed below are T cell receptor beta chains from one sample, sequenced in a study of blood T cell repertoires in COVID-19. Some clones are missing from TCRdb's copy, which holds only in-frame ones; the method was immunoSEQ multiplex PCR. The sample holds approximately 130,000 clones, 75% to 90% seen once. The sample taken for sequencing was peripheral blood. The receptor source for this set is a man between 50 and 59 years old with active COVID-19. Each CDR3 is given with its conserved first and last residue. A D gene is named only where the DNA matches it firmly. Expanded clones get a size class; other rows say once, few or many, or leave the size out.

NA | TRBJ2-3 | NA | TRBV5-1 | CASSQPKHGEYTDTQYF | TGCGCCAGCAGCCAACCAAAACATGGAGAGTACACAGATACGCAGTATTTT
NA | TRBJ2-3 | TRBD2 | TRBV7-2 | CASDTGGADTQYF | TGTGCCAGTGATACGGGGGGGGCAGATACGCAGTATTTT
NA | TRBJ1-3 | NA | TRBV4-1 | CASSQDPGTAISGNTIYF | TGCGCCAGCAGCCAAGATCCCGGCACAGCCATCTCTGGAAACACCATATATTTT
NA | TRBJ1-1 | NA | TRBV30 | CAWVGRDPRTEAFF | TGTGCCTGGGTAGGGCGGGATCCCAGGACTGAAGCTTTCTTT
NA | TRBJ2-3 | NA | TRBV18 | CASTYRGGGTDTQYF | TGTGCCAGCACTTACAGGGGCGGGGGCACAGATACGCAGTATTTT
NA | TRBJ2-3 | TRBD2 | TRBV2 | CAGRGNTDTQYF | TGTGCCGGGAGGGGCAACACAGATACGCAGTATTTT
NA | TRBJ1-4 | NA | TRBV30 | CAWGPRVSSMKKLFF | TGTGCCTGGGGCCCTCGGGTGTCCTCAATGAAAAAACTGTTTTTT
NA | TRBJ2-1 | NA | TRBV5-6 | CASSFSGTGTSNEQFF | TGTGCCAGCAGCTTCTCCGGGACCGGGACATCGAATGAGCAGTTCTTC
NA | TRBJ2-2 | TRBD2 | TRBV7-9 | CASSLPRLAPGELFF | TGTGCCAGCAGCTTACCTAGACTAGCCCCCGGGGAGCTGTTTTTT
NA | TRBJ2-3 | NA | TRBV5-3 | CARSPALTKRYTDTQYF | TGTGCCAGAAGCCCAGCGCTGACTAAGCGGTACACAGATACGCAGTATTTT
NA | TRBJ2-2 | TRBD1 | TRBV3-1/TRBV3-2 | CASSLNRGSTGELFF | TGTGCCAGCAGCCTGAACAGGGGGTCCACCGGGGAGCTGTTTTTT
NA | TRBJ1-5 | NA | TRBV5-1 | CASSLEGTNSNQPQHF | TGCGCCAGCAGCTTGGAAGGGACAAATAGCAATCAGCCCCAGCATTTT
few | TRBJ1-5 | TRBD1 | TRBV15 | CATSSGTASNQPQHF | TGTGCCACCAGCAGCGGGACAGCTAGCAATCAGCCCCAGCATTTT
NA | TRBJ1-1 | TRBD1 | TRBV6-5 | CASSLGQGIAYAEAFF | TGTGCCAGCAGTTTGGGACAGGGGATAGCCTACGCTGAAGCTTTCTTT
NA | TRBJ2-7 | TRBD1 | TRBV9 | CASSPQRDRASSYEQYF | TGTGCCAGCAGCCCACAGCGGGACAGGGCCAGCTCCTACGAGCAGTACTTC
NA | TRBJ2-7 | NA | TRBV3-1/TRBV3-2 | CASSPLGGGYEQYF | TGTGCCAGCAGCCCCCTGGGCGGAGGCTACGAGCAGTACTTC
NA | TRBJ1-2 | NA | TRBV7-8 | CASSLDMNYGYTF | TGTGCCAGCAGCTTAGACATGAACTATGGCTACACCTTC
NA | TRBJ1-1 | NA | TRBV3-1/TRBV3-2 | CASSQDERGTEAFF | TGTGCCAGCAGCCAAGATGAGCGGGGCACTGAAGCTTTCTTT
NA | TRBJ1-6 | TRBD1 | TRBV6-4 | CASSDAGQGAPSYNSPLHF | TGTGCCAGCAGTGACGCGGGGCAGGGGGCGCCGTCCTATAATTCACCCCTCCACTTT
NA | TRBJ2-5 | NA | TRBV7-9 | CASSSSGSQETQYF | TGTGCCAGCAGCTCTTCCGGGAGCCAAGAGACCCAGTACTTC
NA | TRBJ2-5 | NA | TRBV2 | CATKSSSPQETQYF | TGTGCCACCAAGAGTAGCTCCCCTCAAGAGACCCAGTACTTC
NA | TRBJ1-2 | TRBD1 | TRBV27 | CASSPAGTGVGYTF | TGTGCCAGCAGTCCCGCCGGGACAGGGGTGGGCTACACCTTC
NA | TRBJ1-2 | NA | TRBV5-4 | CASSLVSSYGYTF | TGTGCCAGCAGCTTGGTCTCCTCCTATGGCTACACCTTC
NA | TRBJ2-3 | TRBD2 | TRBV9 | CASSVDVGGGATDTQYF | TGTGCCAGCAGCGTAGATGTCGGCGGGGGGGCCACAGATACGCAGTATTTT
NA | TRBJ1-3 | TRBD1 | TRBV5-6 | CASSSTGGSGNTIYF | TGTGCCAGCAGCTCGACAGGGGGCTCTGGAAACACCATATATTTT
NA | TRBJ1-3 | NA | TRBV29-1 | CSATGSGNTIYF | TGCAGCGCTACTGGCTCTGGAAACACCATATATTTT
NA | TRBJ2-7 | TRBD2 | TRBV19 | CASSIGGEISGGLLSYEQYF | TGTGCCAGTAGTATAGGGGGTGAGATTAGCGGGGGACTCCTCTCCTACGAGCAGTACTTC
NA | TRBJ1-2 | NA | TRBV27 | CASSFEMGAGYGYTF | TGTGCCAGCAGTTTCGAAATGGGGGCAGGCTATGGCTACACCTTC
NA | TRBJ2-3 | NA | TRBV7-9 | CASSLESGGYTDTQYF | TGTGCCAGCAGCTTGGAGTCCGGGGGTTACACAGATACGCAGTATTTT
NA | TRBJ2-7 | NA | TRBV7-6 | CASSMGGGAMEQYF | TGTGCCAGCAGCATGGGGGGTGGCGCGATGGAGCAGTACTTC
NA | TRBJ1-2 | NA | TRBV20-1 | CSARTVRGYTF | TGCAGTGCTAGGACAGTTCGGGGCTACACCTTC